Here is one T cell receptor beta chain with its context. Its target antigen remains unknown. No clone much larger than this one lies a single base away; base qualities are absent. This specimen comes from a study of T cell changes during pregnancy in multiple sclerosis (dated by TCRdb to the late 2010s). Regarding the complete study: In women with multiple sclerosis, the researchers looked at how the T cell repertoire shifted as pregnancy progressed.

Library construction relied on the immunoSEQ multiplex PCR assay. The source is immuneACCESS, and TCRdb retained only in-frame sequences with V and J called. Part of the clones is not carried over; for the studies checked, unresolved V genes explain less than half of this, and the remainder is unexplained. The sample table lists roughly 35,000 clones, approximately 92% of them with a count of one. The ten largest clones represent 1.2% of the sample. The CDR3, cysteine through phenylalanine, is 13 amino acids long. Only the CDR3 part of the read is kept: 39 bases, read in frame from the first base. The germline V gene gives CDR1 as ENHRY and CDR2 as SYGVKD. Deletion took 2 bases off V and 3 bases off J, with a span of 6 bases between the germline ends.

The receptor's source is a female donor with multiple sclerosis, enrolled in a pregnancy study. In this chain, TRBV10-3 is recombined with TRBJ2-3; the D gene remains uncertain. The sequencing input was PBMCs (not recorded whether the cells were cultured). The bases read TGTGCCATCAGTGAGGTCGGTACAGATACGCAGTATTTT. The resulting protein is CAISEVGTDTQYF.